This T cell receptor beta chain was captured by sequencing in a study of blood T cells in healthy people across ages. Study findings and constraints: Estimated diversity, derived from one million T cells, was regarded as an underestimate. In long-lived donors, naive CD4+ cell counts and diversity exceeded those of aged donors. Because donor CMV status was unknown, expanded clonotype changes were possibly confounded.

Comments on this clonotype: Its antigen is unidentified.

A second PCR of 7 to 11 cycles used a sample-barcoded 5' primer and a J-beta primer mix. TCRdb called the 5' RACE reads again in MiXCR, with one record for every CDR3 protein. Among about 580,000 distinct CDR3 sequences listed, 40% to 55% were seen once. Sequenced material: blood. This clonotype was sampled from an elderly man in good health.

The chain's CDR3 is CASSSRAGESSYNEQFF. The CDR3 nucleotides are TGTGCCAGCAGTTCGAGAGCGGGAGAGAGTTCCTACAATGAGCAGTTCTTC. The chain has TRBV12-3 or TRBV12-4 and TRBJ2-1, with TRBD2 matching over 8 bases. The CDR3 loop spans 17 amino acids. The trim removed 4 bases at V and 1 base at J, leaving 9 bases unmatched.